The next 26 T cell receptor beta chains were all read from a single sample in a study of CD8+ T cells in alopecia areata. Treatment given: oral pan-JAK inhibitor, 5-10 mg twice daily. Following extraction, RNA underwent reverse transcription to cDNA, which served as the sequencing template. Only in-frame clones appear in the TCRdb table, and some are missing; sequencing was by immunoSEQ multiplex PCR. The sample lists some 220,000 clones; under 75% were seen once. The sample in question was CD4+ T cells sorted from blood, obtained at week 4, from a patient treated with tofacitinib. These receptors were collected from a human donor with alopecia areata.

The chain employs TRBV28 and TRBJ2-1, with D possibly being TRBD2 (5 bases). This CDR3 comprises 15 residues. Germline CDR1 reads MDHEN; CDR2 reads SYDVKM. V was pared by 5 bases and J by 6 bases, with 17 bases between. The CDR3 nucleotides read TGTGCCAGCAGTCCCGGGGTCGTCCAATCCAATGAGCAGTTCTTC. Translating it yields CASSPGVVQSNEQFF.

This clone was counted once. The chain couples TRBV5-1 to TRBJ2-7; D is tentatively TRBD1 or TRBD2 (5 bases each). The germline gives CDR1 SGHRS, CDR2 YFSETQ. V was trimmed by 0 bases and J by 3 bases, leaving 10 bases between them. This CDR3 is 14 amino acids long. CDR3 coding DNA: TGCGCCAGCAGCTTGGTAGGGACGGTCTACGAGCAGTACTTC. Translation: CASSLVGTVYEQYF.

There are a few counts of this clone. The chain employs TRBV29-1 and TRBJ1-5; D not certain. V lost 4 bases to trimming and J lost 3 bases, with 10 bases between them. The CDR3 has 13 residues. Germline assignment: CDR1 SQVTM and CDR2 ANQGSEA. This CDR3 reads CSVGTAVNQPQHF. The CDR3 DNA follows: TGCAGCGTTGGGACCGCAGTCAATCAGCCCCAGCATTTT. The complete variable domain, with remaining parts taken from reference TRBV29-1 and TRBJ1-5, reads SAVISQKPSRDICQRGTSLTIQCQVDSQVTMMFWYRQQPGQSLTLIATANQGSEATYESGFVIDKFPISRPNLTFSTLTVSNMSPEDSSIYLCSVGTAVNQPQHFGDGTRLSIL.

The V gene is TRBV15, the J gene TRBJ2-1; 8 bases line up with TRBD2. This CDR3 spans 17 amino acids. Trimming cost V 0 bases and J 4 bases; bases outside gene matches: 8. CDR1 is LNHNV, CDR2 YYDKDF, per germline (reference sequence). In DNA form, the CDR3 reads TGTGCCACCAGCAGAGATACCGGAGCGGGGGATTACAATGAGCAGTTCTTC. Residues: CATSRDTGAGDYNEQFF.

The rearrangement uses TRBV7-2 and TRBJ2-2; 7 nucleotides align to TRBD2. The CDR3 loop spans 16 amino acids. Germline V gene lookup returns CDR1 SGHTA and CDR2 FQGNSA. The ends lost 6 bases at V and 5 bases at J; junction bases unmatched: 12. The CDR3 DNA follows: TGTGCCAGCAGTCTAGCCCTCCAGCGGGGTACCGGGGAGCTGTTTTTT. It codes for CASSLALQRGTGELFF.

This chain joins TRBV30 and TRBJ1-2, with a possible D match to TRBD1 (5 bases). Germline V gives CDR1 GTSNPN, CDR2 SVGIG (reference sequence). The CDR3 spans 12 residues. V shed 3 bases and J shed 8 bases, with 13 bases lying between them. CDR3 in amino acids: CAWSPQGGGYTF. The CDR3 bases are TGTGCCTGGAGCCCCCAGGGAGGCGGCTACACCTTC.

This clone has ten or more counts. V is TRBV7-6 and J is TRBJ2-7; 12 bases align to TRBD1. Germline V gene lookup returns CDR1 SGHVS and CDR2 FNYEAQ. This CDR3 comprises 16 residues. J gave up 3 bases and V 5 bases, and 8 bases lay outside the gene matches. CDR3 DNA sequence: TGTGCCAGCAGCCCGACGGGGACAGGGGGCAACTACGAGCAGTACTTC. Translating gives CASSPTGTGGNYEQYF.

This chain links TRBV7-2 with TRBJ2-7; D is uncertain. The CDR3 is made up of 15 amino acids. V dropped 1 base and J dropped 7 bases, with 17 bases sitting between them. The germline CDR1 and CDR2 sequences are SGHTA and FQGNSA. The CDR3 sequence: CASSLVVGVLREQYF. The CDR3 bases are TGTGCCAGCAGCTTAGTGGTCGGTGTCCTGCGGGAGCAGTACTTC.

The gene calls are TRBV11-2 and TRBJ2-5; D unclear. Per the germline V gene, CDR1 is SGHAT and CDR2 is FQNNGV. CDR3 size: 14 residues. Trimming pared 2 bases from V and 7 bases from J, leaving 14 bases between. CDR3 region: CASSLPGPLRTQYF. As DNA, the CDR3 is TGTGCCAGCAGCTTACCCGGCCCGCTAAGGACCCAGTACTTC.

The V and J genes are TRBV6-1 and TRBJ2-7, with TRBD1 matching over 7 bases. The ends lost 5 bases at V and 3 bases at J; junction bases unmatched: 10. Germline CDR1 MNHNS, CDR2 SASEGT. This CDR3 is built from 15 residues. The CDR3 is CASSPLGTDYYEQYF. Here the CDR3 DNA reads TGTGCCAGCAGTCCACTCGGGACAGATTACTACGAGCAGTACTTC.

The chain recombines TRBV5-1 with TRBJ2-5; possibly TRBD1 for D (5 bases). The CDR3 extends over 16 amino acids. V was clipped by 0 bases and J by 2 bases, with 14 bases between them. CDR1 and CDR2 from the germline V gene are SGHRS and YFSETQ. The CDR3 DNA is TGCGCCAGCAGCTTGGAGGGGTCTCTGCAACAAGAGACCCAGTACTTC. Translated: CASSLEGSLQQETQYF.

The chain combines TRBV5-1 with TRBJ2-2; D gene uncertain. The germline V and J ends were trimmed by 2 bases and 2 bases, with 10 bases remaining between them. The V gene's germline CDR1 is SGHRS and CDR2 YFSETQ. The CDR3 runs to 15 residues. The CDR3 DNA follows: TGCGCCAGCAGCTTCGGAACAGACAACACCGGGGAGCTGTTTTTT. This translates into CASSFGTDNTGELFF.

The chain is built from TRBV29-1 and TRBJ1-1, with 8 bases lining up with TRBD1. The CDR3 contains 13 residues. Germline CDR1 and CDR2: SQVTM and ANQGSEA. The V gene end was trimmed by 6 bases and the J gene end by 2 bases; junction bases not matched to a gene: 5. Written as DNA, the CDR3 is TGCAGCGTCTCGGACAGGGCAAACACTGAAGCTTTCTTT. This translates into CSVSDRANTEAFF.

In this sample, this clone turned up a few times. The gene calls are TRBV29-1 and TRBJ1-6, with 7 positions matching TRBD1. The CDR3 contains 13 residues. J gave up 6 bases and V 6 bases, and 5 bases lay outside the gene matches. The germline V gene has CDR1 SQVTM and CDR2 ANQGSEA. CDR3 bases: TGCAGCGTGGGACAGCATCGTAATTCACCCCTCCACTTT. This encodes CSVGQHRNSPLHF. Looking up the rest from reference TRBV29-1 and TRBJ1-6 gives the full variable domain: SAVISQKPSRDICQRGTSLTIQCQVDSQVTMMFWYRQQPGQSLTLIATANQGSEATYESGFVIDKFPISRPNLTFSTLTVSNMSPEDSSIYLCSVGQHRNSPLHFGNGTRLTVT.

This clone was counted between two and nine times. This chain joins TRBV4-1 and TRBJ1-1, with D tentatively TRBD1 (6 bases). Per germline, CDR1 MGHRA and CDR2 YSYEKL. This CDR3 contains 17 residues. Deletions cut 3 bases from V and 2 bases from J, with 19 bases between. Here the CDR3 reads CASSHPRRGQSNTEAFF. CDR3 DNA: TGCGCCAGCAGCCACCCCCGGCGGGGGCAGAGCAACACTGAAGCTTTCTTT.

This clone was detected a few times. The chain uses TRBV29-1 and TRBJ2-2; D is ambiguous. V lost 4 bases and J 1 base, leaving 10 bases between the germline ends. Germline lookup yields CDR1 SQVTM and CDR2 ANQGSEA. The CDR3 length is 14 residues. DNA of the CDR3: TGCAGCGTTGTGTCCGGGTTGAACACCGGGGAGCTGTTTTTT. Protein sequence: CSVVSGLNTGELFF.

The rearrangement uses TRBV7-9 and TRBJ1-1, with D possibly being TRBD1 (5 bases). The CDR3 is made up of 13 amino acids. Germline CDR1 SEHNR, CDR2 FQNEAQ (reference sequence). V shed 3 bases and J shed 7 bases, with 12 bases lying between them. As DNA, the CDR3 is TGTGCCAGCAGCTTCGGGGGGAGCAATGAAGCTTTCTTT. Protein sequence: CASSFGGSNEAFF. Full variable domain (outside the CDR3, taken from reference TRBV7-9 and TRBJ1-1): DTGVSQNPRHKITKRGQNVTFRCDPISEHNRLYWYRQTLGQGPEFLTYFQNEAQLEKSRLLSDRFSAERPKGSFSTLEIQRTEQGDSAMYLCASSFGGSNEAFFGQGTRLTVV.

The V call is TRBV5-6, the J call TRBJ1-5; no clear D gene. In germline, CDR1 is SGHDT, CDR2 YYEEEE. V was trimmed by 1 base and J by 7 bases, leaving 15 bases between them. The CDR3 consists of 15 residues. CDR3 nucleotide sequence: TGTGCCAGCAGCTTGTATCGTCACAAAGGCCAGCCCCAGCATTTT. It yields the protein CASSLYRHKGQPQHF. The full variable domain, in which reference TRBV5-6 and TRBJ1-5 provide the parts outside the CDR3, is DAGVTQSPTHLIKTRGQQVTLRCSPKSGHDTVSWYQQALGQGPQFIFQYYEEEERQRGNFPDRFSGHQFPNYSSELNVNALLLGDSALYLCASSLYRHKGQPQHFGDGTRLSIL.

V usage is TRBV6-6 and J usage is TRBJ1-2; possibly TRBD1 for D (5 bases). The CDR3 contains 13 residues. Germline V gives CDR1 MNHNY, CDR2 SVGAGI (reference sequence). Trimming shortened V by 6 bases and J by 6 bases, and 14 bases separated the two germline ends. The CDR3 spells CASSTTGDNGYTF. The CDR3 coding sequence is TGTGCCAGCAGCACAACAGGTGACAATGGCTACACCTTC.

This clone has more than one count but fewer than ten. The gene calls are TRBV25-1 and TRBJ1-4; D is possibly TRBD1 (6 bases). The CDR3 consists of 11 residues. Trimming shortened V by 4 bases and J by 11 bases, and 8 bases separated the two germline ends. Germline CDR1 is MGHDK and CDR2 is SYGVNS. CDR3 residues: CASSVRGKLFF. CDR3 nucleotide sequence: TGTGCCAGCAGTGTAAGGGGGAAACTGTTTTTT.

The chain joins TRBV5-1 to TRBJ2-5; D gene unclear. This CDR3 comprises 12 residues. Trimming took 0 bases from V and 4 from J, leaving 4 bases between them. Germline values: CDR1 SGHRS, CDR2 YFSETQ. The CDR3 DNA follows: TGCGCCAGCAGCTTGGCCGCAGAGACCCAGTACTTC. This codes for CASSLAAETQYF. The complete variable domain, with remaining parts taken from reference TRBV5-1 and TRBJ2-5, reads KAGVTQTPRYLIKTRGQQVTLSCSPISGHRSVSWYQQTPGQGLQFLFEYFSETQRNKGNFPGRFSGRQFSNSRSEMNVSTLELGDSALYLCASSLAAETQYFGPGTRLLVL.

About this clone: Other DNA sequences from this sample encode an identical CDR3 as well. The chain carries TRBV29-1 and TRBJ1-2, with 8 bases aligning to TRBD1. Germline V CDR1 and CDR2: SQVTM, ANQGSEA. V shed 6 bases, J shed 4 bases, and the junction held 4 bases outside the gene matches. The CDR3 covers 12 residues. The CDR3 DNA is TGCAGCGTAGGCGGACAGGGCTATGGCTACACCTTC. It codes for CSVGGQGYGYTF.

J is TRBJ1-1 and V is TRBV29-1, with no clear D. Germline CDR1 and CDR2: SQVTM and ANQGSEA. The ends were cut back, 0 bases at V and 2 bases at J, with 16 bases in the middle. The CDR3 is 16 amino acids. CDR3: CSVEDIGRGPNTEAFF. The CDR3 nucleotides read TGCAGCGTTGAAGATATCGGTAGAGGACCCAACACTGAAGCTTTCTTT.

This clone was detected a few times. The chain has TRBV23-1 and TRBJ2-5; D gene unclear. TRBV23-1 qualifies as an ORF whose function is uncertain. V lost 4 bases to trimming and J lost 0 bases, with 9 bases between them. The CDR3 sequence is 14 residues long. The DNA for the CDR3 is TGCGCCAGCAGTCCACAGAAGTACCAAGAGACCCAGTACTTC. Its translation: CASSPQKYQETQYF.

This chain uses TRBV14 with TRBJ2-7; perhaps TRBD2 as D (6 bases). The ends were cut back, 5 bases at V and 2 bases at J, with 13 bases in the middle. CDR1 and CDR2 from the germline V gene are SGHDN and FVKESK. CDR3 length equals 14 residues. The CDR3 reads CASSAWRDPYEQYF. For the CDR3, the DNA is TGTGCCAGCAGCGCCTGGAGGGATCCCTACGAGCAGTACTTC.

Only one count was recorded for this clone. The rearrangement uses TRBV7-2 and TRBJ1-1, with a tentative D call TRBD1 (6 bases). The CDR3 spans 16 residues. The germline V gene encodes CDR1 SGHTA and CDR2 FQGNSA. Trimming cost V 2 bases and J 4 bases, with 17 bases left between them. CDR3 nucleotide sequence: TGTGCCAGCAGCTTAACGAGCGGGGGGCAAGGCACTGAAGCTTTCTTT. Translation gives CASSLTSGGQGTEAFF.